This entry is about one T cell receptor (beta chain). The sample comes from a study of blood T cell repertoires in COVID-19. In the study overall: Material from acute and convalescent COVID-19 was sourced from the United States, Italy and Spain.

Germline values: CDR1 MNHEY, CDR2 SMNVEV (reference sequence). The junction had 10 bases not matched to a gene; V was cut back by 2 bases and J by 1 base. This CDR3 has 19 residues. In the authors' methods: Reference gene primers were amplified, and this amplification served to estimate nucleated cell counts. Some clones are missing from TCRdb's copy, which holds only in-frame ones; the method was immunoSEQ multiplex PCR. The V and J calls and clone size come from that table; D and trimming were worked out from the DNA. The sample yields about 150,000 clones, around 81% seen once. J is TRBJ2-7 and V is TRBV27; TRBD2 agrees at 14 bases. Sequenced sample: peripheral blood. The TCR sequence derives from a man aged 65-85 years who had recovered from COVID-19. The CDR3: CASSLRGLAGGVSSYEQYF. The CDR3, as DNA: TGTGCCAGCAGTTTACGAGGACTAGCGGGAGGAGTCTCTTCCTACGAGCAGTACTTC.